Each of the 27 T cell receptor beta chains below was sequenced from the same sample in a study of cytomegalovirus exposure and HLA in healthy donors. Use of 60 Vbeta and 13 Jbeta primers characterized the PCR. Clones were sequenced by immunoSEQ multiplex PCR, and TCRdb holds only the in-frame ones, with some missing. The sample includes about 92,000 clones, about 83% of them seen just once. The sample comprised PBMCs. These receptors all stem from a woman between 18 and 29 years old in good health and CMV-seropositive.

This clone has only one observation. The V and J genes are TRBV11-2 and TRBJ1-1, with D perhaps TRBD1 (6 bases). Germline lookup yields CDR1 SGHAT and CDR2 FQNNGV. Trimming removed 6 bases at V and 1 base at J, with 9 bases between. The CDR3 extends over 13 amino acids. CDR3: CASRRGGNTEAFF. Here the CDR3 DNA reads TGTGCCAGCAGGAGAGGGGGGAACACTGAAGCTTTCTTT.

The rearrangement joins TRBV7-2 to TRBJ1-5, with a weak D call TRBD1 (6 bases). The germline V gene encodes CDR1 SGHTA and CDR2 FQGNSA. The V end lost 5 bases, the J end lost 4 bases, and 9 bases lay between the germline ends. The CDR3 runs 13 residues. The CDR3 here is CASSVDSNQPQHF. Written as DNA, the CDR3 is TGTGCCAGCAGCGTGGACAGTAATCAGCCCCAGCATTTT.

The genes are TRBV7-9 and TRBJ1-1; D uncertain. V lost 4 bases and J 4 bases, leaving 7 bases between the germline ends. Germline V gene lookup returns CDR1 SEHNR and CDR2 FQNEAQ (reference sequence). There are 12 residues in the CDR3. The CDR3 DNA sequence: TGTGCCAGCAGCTCCTCCCTCACTGAAGCTTTCTTT. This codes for CASSSSLTEAFF.

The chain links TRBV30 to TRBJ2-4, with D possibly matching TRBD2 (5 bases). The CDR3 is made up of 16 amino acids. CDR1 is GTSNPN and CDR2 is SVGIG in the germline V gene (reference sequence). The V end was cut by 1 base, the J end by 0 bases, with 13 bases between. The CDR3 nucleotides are TGTGCCTGGAGTGCGATGGGAGCACTAGCCAAAAACATTCAGTACTTC. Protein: CAWSAMGALAKNIQYF. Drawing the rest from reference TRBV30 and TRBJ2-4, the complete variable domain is SQTIHQWPATLVQPVGSPLSLECTVEGTSNPNLYWYRQAAGRGLQLLFYSVGIGQISSEVPQNLSASRPQDRQFILSSKKLLLSDSGFYLCAWSAMGALAKNIQYFGAGTRLSVL.

CDR3 in amino acids: CASSLGTSGSMLYEQYF. The CDR3 region has the DNA TGTGCCAGCAGTTTAGGGACTAGCGGGTCGATGCTATACGAGCAGTACTTC. This chain links TRBV27 with TRBJ2-7, with 12 nucleotides matching TRBD2. J lost 4 bases, V lost 2 bases, and 9 bases had no gene match. Germline V gene data show CDR1 as MNHEY and CDR2 as SMNVEV (reference sequence). This CDR3 is 17 amino acids long.

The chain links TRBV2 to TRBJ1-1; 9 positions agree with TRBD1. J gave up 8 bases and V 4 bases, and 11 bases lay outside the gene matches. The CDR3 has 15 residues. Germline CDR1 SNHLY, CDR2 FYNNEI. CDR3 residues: CASSANPPGQGEAFF. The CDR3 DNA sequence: TGTGCCAGCAGTGCCAATCCACCGGGACAGGGAGAAGCTTTCTTT.

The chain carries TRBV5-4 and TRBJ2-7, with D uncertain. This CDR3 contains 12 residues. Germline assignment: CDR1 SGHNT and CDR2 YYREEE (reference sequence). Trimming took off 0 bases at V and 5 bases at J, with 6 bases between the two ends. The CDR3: CASSLEFDEQYF. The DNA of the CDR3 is TGTGCCAGCAGCTTGGAATTCGACGAGCAGTACTTC.

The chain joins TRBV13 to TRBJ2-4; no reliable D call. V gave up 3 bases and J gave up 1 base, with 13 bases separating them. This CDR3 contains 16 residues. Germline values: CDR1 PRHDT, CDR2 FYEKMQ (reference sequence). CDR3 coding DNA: TGTGCCAGCAGCTTCCGGGTCACCGGGGCCAAAAACATTCAGTACTTC. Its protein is CASSFRVTGAKNIQYF. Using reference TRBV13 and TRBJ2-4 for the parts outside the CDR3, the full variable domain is AAGVIQSPRHLIKEKRETATLKCYPIPRHDTVYWYQQGPGQDPQFLISFYEKMQSDKGSIPDRFSAQQFSDYHSELNMSSLELGDSALYFCASSFRVTGAKNIQYFGAGTRLSVL.

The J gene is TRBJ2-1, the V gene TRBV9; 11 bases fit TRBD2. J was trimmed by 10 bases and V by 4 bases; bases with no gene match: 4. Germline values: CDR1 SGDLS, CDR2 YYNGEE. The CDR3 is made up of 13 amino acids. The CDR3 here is CASSSGLAEEQFF. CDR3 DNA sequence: TGTGCCAGCAGCTCGGGACTAGCGGAAGAGCAGTTCTTC.

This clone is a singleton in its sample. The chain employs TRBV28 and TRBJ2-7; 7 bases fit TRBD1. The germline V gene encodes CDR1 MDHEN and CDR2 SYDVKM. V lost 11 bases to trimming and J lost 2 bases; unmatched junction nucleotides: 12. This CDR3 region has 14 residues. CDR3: CAVYPGQLAYEQYF. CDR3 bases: TGTGCCGTTTACCCGGGACAGTTAGCCTACGAGCAGTACTTC. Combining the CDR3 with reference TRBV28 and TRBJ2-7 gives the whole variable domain DVKVTQSSRYLVKRTGEKVFLECVQDMDHENMFWYRQDPGLGLRLIYFSYDVKMKEKGDIPEGYSVSREKKERFSLILESASTNQTSMYLCAVYPGQLAYEQYFGPGTRLTVT.

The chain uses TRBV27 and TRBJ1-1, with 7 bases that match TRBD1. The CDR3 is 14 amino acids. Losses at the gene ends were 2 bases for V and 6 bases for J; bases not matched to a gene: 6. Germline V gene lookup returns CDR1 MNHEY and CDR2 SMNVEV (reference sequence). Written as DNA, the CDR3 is TGTGCCAGCAGTTTACAACAGGGGTTGGCTGAAGCTTTCTTT. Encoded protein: CASSLQQGLAEAFF.

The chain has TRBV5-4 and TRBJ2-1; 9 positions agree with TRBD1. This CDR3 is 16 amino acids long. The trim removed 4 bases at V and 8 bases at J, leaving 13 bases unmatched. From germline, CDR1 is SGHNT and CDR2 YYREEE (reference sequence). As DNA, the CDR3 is TGTGCCAGCAGCCCCTCCAGGGACAGGGTTAGGGATGAGCAGTTCTTC. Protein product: CASSPSRDRVRDEQFF.

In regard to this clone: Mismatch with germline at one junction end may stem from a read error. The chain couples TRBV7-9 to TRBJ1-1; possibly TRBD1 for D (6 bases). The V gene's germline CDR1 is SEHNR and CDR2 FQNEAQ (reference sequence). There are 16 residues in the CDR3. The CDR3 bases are TGTTCCAGCAGCGCCCGGACAGACCAGGGGAGCACTGAAGCTTTCTTT. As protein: CSSSARTDQGSTEAFF.

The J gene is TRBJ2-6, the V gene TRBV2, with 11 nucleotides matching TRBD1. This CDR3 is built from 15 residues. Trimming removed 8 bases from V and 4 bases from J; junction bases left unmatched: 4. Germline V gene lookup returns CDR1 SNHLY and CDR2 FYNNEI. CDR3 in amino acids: CASGQGAFGANVLTF. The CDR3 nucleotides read TGTGCCAGCGGACAGGGGGCATTCGGGGCCAACGTCCTGACTTTC. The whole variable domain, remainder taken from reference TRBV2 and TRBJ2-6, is EPEVTQTPSHQVTQMGQEVILRCVPISNHLYFYWYRQILGQKVEFLVSFYNNEISEKSEIFDDQFSVERPDGSNFTLKIRSTKLEDSAMYFCASGQGAFGANVLTFGAGSRLTVL.

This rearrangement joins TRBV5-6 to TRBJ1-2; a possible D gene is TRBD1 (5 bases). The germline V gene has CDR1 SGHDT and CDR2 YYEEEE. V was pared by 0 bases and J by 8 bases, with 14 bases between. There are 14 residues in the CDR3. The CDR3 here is CASSLGAGSRGYTF. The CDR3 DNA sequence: TGTGCCAGCAGCTTGGGAGCAGGGTCTAGAGGCTACACCTTC.

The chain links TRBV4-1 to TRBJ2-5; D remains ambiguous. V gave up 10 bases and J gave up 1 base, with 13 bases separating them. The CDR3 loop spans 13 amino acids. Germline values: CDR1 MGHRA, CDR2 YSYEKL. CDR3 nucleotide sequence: TGCGCCATTGCCCGGAGTACCCAAGAGACCCAGTACTTC. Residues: CAIARSTQETQYF.

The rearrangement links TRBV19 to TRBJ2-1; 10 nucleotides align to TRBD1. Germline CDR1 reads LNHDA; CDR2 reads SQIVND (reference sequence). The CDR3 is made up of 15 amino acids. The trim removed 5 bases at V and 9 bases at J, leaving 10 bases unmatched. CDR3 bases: TGTGCCAGTAGTGCGGTTGGGACAGGGGAAGGTGAGCAGTTCTTC. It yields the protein CASSAVGTGEGEQFF.

The CDR3 reads CSVPGTGRSEAFF. The CDR3 DNA follows: TGCAGCGTTCCCGGGACAGGGAGGTCTGAAGCTTTCTTT. The chain is built from TRBV29-1 and TRBJ1-1, with 9 nucleotides matching TRBD1. CDR1 is SQVTM, CDR2 ANQGSEA, per germline. The CDR3 is 13 residues long. V shed 5 bases and J 6 bases; nucleotides not matched to a gene: 7.

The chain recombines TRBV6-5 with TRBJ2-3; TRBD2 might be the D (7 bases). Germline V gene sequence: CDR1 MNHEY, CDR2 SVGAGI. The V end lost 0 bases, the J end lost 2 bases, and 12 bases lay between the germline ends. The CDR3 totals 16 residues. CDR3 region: CASSYSYGGLTDTQYF. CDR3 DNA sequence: TGTGCCAGCAGTTACTCGTACGGGGGGCTCACAGATACGCAGTATTTT.

The CDR3 spells CASSYRDRVTETQYF. Here the CDR3 DNA reads TGTGCCAGCAGTTACCGGGACAGGGTAACGGAGACCCAGTACTTC. The chain carries TRBV6-5 and TRBJ2-5; 9 nucleotides match TRBD1. Germline loops: CDR1 MNHEY, CDR2 SVGAGI. CDR3 length: 15 amino acids. Trimming at V came to 2 bases and at J to 5 bases, leaving 6 bases not matched to a gene.

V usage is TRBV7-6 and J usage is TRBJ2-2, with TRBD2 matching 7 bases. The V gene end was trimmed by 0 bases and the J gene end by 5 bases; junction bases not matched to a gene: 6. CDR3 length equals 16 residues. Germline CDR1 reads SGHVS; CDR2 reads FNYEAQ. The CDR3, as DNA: TGTGCCAGCAGCTTAGCGGGAGGGCCGGGGACCGGGGAGCTGTTTTTT. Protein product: CASSLAGGPGTGELFF.

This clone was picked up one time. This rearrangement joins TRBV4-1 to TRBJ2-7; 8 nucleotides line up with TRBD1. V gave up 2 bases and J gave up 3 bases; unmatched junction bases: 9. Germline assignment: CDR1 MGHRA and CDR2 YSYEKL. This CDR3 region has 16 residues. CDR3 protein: CASSQSSRGRGYEQYF. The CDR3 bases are TGCGCCAGCAGCCAATCATCCAGGGGGCGCGGCTACGAGCAGTACTTC.

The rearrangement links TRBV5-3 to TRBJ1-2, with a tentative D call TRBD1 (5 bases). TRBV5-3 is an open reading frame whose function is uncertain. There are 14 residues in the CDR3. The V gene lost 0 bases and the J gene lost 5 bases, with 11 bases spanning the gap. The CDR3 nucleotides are TGTGCCAGAAGCTTGGCAGGGTATGGATATGGCTACACCTTC. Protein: CARSLAGYGYGYTF.

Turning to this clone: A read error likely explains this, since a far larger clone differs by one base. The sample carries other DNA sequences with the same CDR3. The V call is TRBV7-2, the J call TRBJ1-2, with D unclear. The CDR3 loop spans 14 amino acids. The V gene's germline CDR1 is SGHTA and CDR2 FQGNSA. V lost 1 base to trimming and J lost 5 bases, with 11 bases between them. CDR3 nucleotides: TGTGCCAGCAGCTTAGACAGTCCCATATATGGCTACACCTTC. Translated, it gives CASSLDSPIYGYTF.

The CDR3: CASSDWDSEEETQYF. The CDR3 nucleotides read TGCGCCAGCAGCGATTGGGACAGTGAGGAGGAGACCCAGTACTTC. The chain joins TRBV5-1 to TRBJ2-5; 7 nucleotides line up with TRBD1. V gave up 4 bases and J gave up 5 bases; unmatched junction bases: 11. Germline V gene data show CDR1 as SGHRS and CDR2 as YFSETQ. The CDR3 length is 15 residues. Based on the CDR3 plus reference TRBV5-1 and TRBJ2-5, the full variable domain is KAGVTQTPRYLIKTRGQQVTLSCSPISGHRSVSWYQQTPGQGLQFLFEYFSETQRNKGNFPGRFSGRQFSNSRSEMNVSTLELGDSALYLCASSDWDSEEETQYFGPGTRLLVL.

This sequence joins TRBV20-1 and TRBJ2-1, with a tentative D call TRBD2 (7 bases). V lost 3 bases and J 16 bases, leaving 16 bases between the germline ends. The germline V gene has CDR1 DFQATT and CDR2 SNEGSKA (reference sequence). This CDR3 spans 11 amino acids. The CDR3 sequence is CSASFGGAFFF. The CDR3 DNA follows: TGCAGTGCTAGCTTTGGGGGGGCCTTTTTCTTC.

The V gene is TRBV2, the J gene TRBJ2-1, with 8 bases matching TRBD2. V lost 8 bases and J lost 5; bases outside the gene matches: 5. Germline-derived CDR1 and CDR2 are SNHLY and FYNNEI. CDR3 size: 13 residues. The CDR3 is CASLLTSDNEQFF. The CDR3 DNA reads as TGTGCCAGCCTCCTGACTAGCGACAATGAGCAGTTCTTC.